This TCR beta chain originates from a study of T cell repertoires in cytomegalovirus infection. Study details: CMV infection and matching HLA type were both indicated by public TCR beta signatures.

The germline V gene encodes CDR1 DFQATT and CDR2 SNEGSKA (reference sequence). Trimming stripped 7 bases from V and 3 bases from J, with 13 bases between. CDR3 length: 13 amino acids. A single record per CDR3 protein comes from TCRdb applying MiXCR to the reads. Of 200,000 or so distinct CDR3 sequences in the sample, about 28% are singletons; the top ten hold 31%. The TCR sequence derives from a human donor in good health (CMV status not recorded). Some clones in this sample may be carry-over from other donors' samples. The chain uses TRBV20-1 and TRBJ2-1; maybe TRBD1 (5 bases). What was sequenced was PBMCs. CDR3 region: CSVARADYNEQFF. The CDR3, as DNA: TGCAGTGTCGCCAGGGCAGACTACAATGAGCAGTTCTTC.